The 8 T cell receptor beta chains below come from one sample, sequenced in a study of cytomegalovirus exposure and HLA in healthy donors (dated by TCRdb to 2015 to 2018). The method was the immunoSEQ multiplex PCR assay. A mixture of 60 forward primers for TCR Vbeta segments and 13 reverse primers for TCR Jbeta segments was used in the multiplex PCR. TCRdb holds this immuneACCESS table with in-frame rearrangements only. Some clones are missing; in checked studies, unresolved V genes explain under half, and the rest has no known cause. The sample has 75,000 to 100,000 clones on record, around three quarters of them singletons. The ten largest clones represent approximately 15% of the sample. What was sequenced was PBMCs. The receptors stem from a man between 60 and 75 years old in good health and CMV-seropositive.

The V call is TRBV2, the J call TRBJ2-2, with D maybe TRBD2 (6 bases). CDR3 length: 15 amino acids. Germline V gene lookup returns CDR1 SNHLY and CDR2 FYNNEI. Trimming took 7 bases from V and 6 from J, leaving 18 bases between them. CDR3 amino acids: CASTYTLGGSGELFF. The DNA of the CDR3 is TGTGCCAGCACGTATACTCTCGGAGGGTCCGGGGAGCTGTTTTTT.

This chain connects TRBV5-1 to TRBJ1-5; TRBD1 might be the D (5 bases). Germline V gene data show CDR1 as SGHRS and CDR2 as YFSETQ. The V end lost 4 bases, the J end lost 0 bases, and 32 bases lay between the germline ends. There are 22 residues in the CDR3. CDR3 bases: TGCGCCAGCAGCCCCCGGGCCAAAATGGGGGAGGGAAGGAAGGATAGCAATCAGCCCCAGCATTTT. This sequence encodes CASSPRAKMGEGRKDSNQPQHF. Combining the CDR3 with reference TRBV5-1 and TRBJ1-5 gives the whole variable domain KAGVTQTPRYLIKTRGQQVTLSCSPISGHRSVSWYQQTPGQGLQFLFEYFSETQRNKGNFPGRFSGRQFSNSRSEMNVSTLELGDSALYLCASSPRAKMGEGRKDSNQPQHFGDGTRLSIL.

The chain recombines TRBV11-3 with TRBJ2-2; unclear D gene. Deletions cut 3 bases from V and 7 bases from J, with 6 bases between. Germline CDR1 SGHNT, CDR2 YENEEA. CDR3 length: 12 amino acids. Here the CDR3 DNA reads TGTGCCAGCAGCTTTAGAGACGGGGAGCTGTTTTTT. Its protein product is CASSFRDGELFF.

This chain uses TRBV6-5 with TRBJ1-2, with D possibly matching TRBD1 (5 bases). Trimming stripped 5 bases from V and 2 bases from J, with 9 bases between. Germline CDR1 reads MNHEY; CDR2 reads SVGAGI. The CDR3 runs to 13 residues. The CDR3 DNA is TGTGCCAGCAGTCAGACAGAGAACTATGGCTACACCTTC. It specifies CASSQTENYGYTF.

This clone has more than one count but fewer than ten. The chain employs TRBV6-6 and TRBJ2-7; D unresolved. Trimming cost V 5 bases and J 0 bases, with 14 bases left between them. Germline CDR1 is MNHNY and CDR2 is SVGAGI (reference sequence). The CDR3 extends over 15 amino acids. The CDR3 DNA sequence: TGTGCCAGCAGTCTTGACACCTACCTCTCCTACGAGCAGTACTTC. This translates into CASSLDTYLSYEQYF.

The rearrangement joins TRBV9 to TRBJ2-3, with D tentatively TRBD1 (7 bases). V gave up 4 bases and J gave up 0 bases, with 15 bases separating them. Germline CDR1 and CDR2: SGDLS and YYNGEE. This CDR3 is built from 16 residues. The CDR3 region has the DNA TGTGCCAGCAGCCTCCTACAGGGGACTAGCACAGATACGCAGTATTTT. Its protein product is CASSLLQGTSTDTQYF.

The V call is TRBV27, the J call TRBJ2-3, with a possible D match to TRBD2 (5 bases). This CDR3 contains 17 residues. Trimming took off 4 bases at V and 3 bases at J, with 20 bases between the two ends. The V gene's germline CDR1 is MNHEY and CDR2 SMNVEV (reference sequence). CDR3 region: CASSSEGSTIVTDTQYF. Written as DNA, the CDR3 is TGTGCCAGCAGTTCGGAAGGGAGTACAATAGTTACAGATACGCAGTATTTT.

The chain uses TRBV27 and TRBJ2-5; TRBD1 matches 9 bases. Gene TRBJ2-7 matches the end of the DNA better, so the J call may be wrong. Germline CDR1 is MNHEY and CDR2 is SMNVEV (reference sequence). The CDR3 has 17 residues. The CDR3 nucleotides are TGTGCCAGCAGCTGGCGGGGACAGGGCTCAGCTACCCACGAGCAGTACTTC. It is translated as CASSWRGQGSATHEQYF.